The 31 T cell receptor beta chains in this list originate from one sample, sequenced in a study of T cell repertoires in cytomegalovirus infection. The antigens of these receptors remain unknown. TCRdb re-analysed the reads in MiXCR, keeping a single row per CDR3 protein. The sample yields a few hundred thousand distinct CDR3 sequences, just under 40% seen once. This specimen consisted of cultured PBMCs, obtained from culture after CMV antigen stimulation. The source is a human donor in good health (CMV status not recorded). Some clones in this sample may be carry-over from other donors' samples.

The rearrangement links TRBV4-2 to TRBJ1-2; TRBD1 might be the D (6 bases). CDR3 length: 15 amino acids. Trimming removed 0 bases from V and 4 bases from J, with 12 bases in between. Germline loops: CDR1 LGHNA, CDR2 YNFKEQ. CDR3: CASSQEGWTAYGYTF. CDR3 nucleotide sequence: TGTGCCAGCAGCCAAGAGGGCTGGACAGCCTATGGCTACACCTTC.

This clonotype has only a few counts. This chain connects TRBV7-2 to TRBJ1-6; TRBD1 aligns across 9 bases. The germline gives CDR1 SGHTA, CDR2 FQGNSA. J gave up 13 bases and V 2 bases, and 9 bases lay outside the gene matches. The CDR3 consists of 15 residues. The CDR3 loop is CASSLPGQGIRPLHF. CDR3 DNA sequence: TGTGCCAGCAGCTTACCGGGACAGGGAATTCGGCCCCTCCACTTT.

This chain connects TRBV7-2 to TRBJ2-4; D gene ambiguous. This CDR3 region has 13 residues. From germline, CDR1 is SGHTA and CDR2 FQGNSA. Trimming shortened V by 10 bases and J by 0 bases, and 10 bases separated the two germline ends. CDR3 in amino acids: CATAEIAKNIQYF. The CDR3 coding sequence is TGTGCCACGGCGGAGATAGCCAAAAACATTCAGTACTTC.

CDR3 bases: TGTGCCAGCAGCCTGGGACGGAGAAAAGAGACCCAGTACTTC. Translating gives CASSLGRRKETQYF. V gene TRBV28 combines with J gene TRBJ2-5; perhaps D is TRBD1 or TRBD2 (5 bases each). Trimming removed 6 bases at V and 3 bases at J, with 14 bases between. Germline V lookup: CDR1 MDHEN, CDR2 SYDVKM. This CDR3 comprises 14 residues.

The chain is built from TRBV10-2 and TRBJ2-7, with D possibly TRBD1 on 5 matching bases. This CDR3 contains 12 residues. The germline V and J ends were trimmed by 6 bases and 3 bases, with 9 bases remaining between them. Germline V gene sequence: CDR1 WSHSY, CDR2 SAAADI. CDR3 loop: CASRIDSYEQYF. CDR3 sequence (DNA): TGCGCCAGCAGGATCGACAGCTACGAGCAGTACTTC.

The chain carries TRBV9 and TRBJ2-7, with 7 bases matching TRBD1. Germline values: CDR1 SGDLS, CDR2 YYNGEE. The trim removed 3 bases at V and 5 bases at J, leaving 17 bases unmatched. The CDR3 is 17 residues long. CDR3: CASSAEATGEWRHEQYF. The CDR3 DNA sequence: TGTGCCAGCAGCGCAGAGGCCACAGGGGAATGGAGGCACGAGCAGTACTTC. The variable domain in full, completed from reference TRBV9 and TRBJ2-7, reads DSGVTQTPKHLITATGQRVTLRCSPRSGDLSVYWYQQSLDQGLQFLIQYYNGEERAKGNILERFSAQQFPDLHSELNLSSLELGDSALYFCASSAEATGEWRHEQYFGPGTRLTVT.

In its sample, this clonotype was seen a few times. The chain carries TRBV7-2 and TRBJ2-5; the D is unclear. The CDR3 has 12 amino acids. V was cut by 3 bases and J by 3 bases, with 5 bases left in between. The germline CDR1 and CDR2 sequences are SGHTA and FQGNSA. CDR3 in amino acids: CASSFKKETQYF. The CDR3 DNA is TGTGCCAGCAGCTTTAAGAAAGAGACCCAGTACTTC. Using reference TRBV7-2 and TRBJ2-5 for the parts outside the CDR3, the full variable domain is GAGVSQSPSNKVTEKGKDVELRCDPISGHTALYWYRQSLGQGLEFLIYFQGNSAPDKSGLPSDRFSAERTGGSVSTLTIQRTQQEDSAVYLCASSFKKETQYFGPGTRLLVL.

V gene TRBV2 combines with J gene TRBJ2-5; 7 bases are shared with TRBD1. With V trimmed by 7 bases and J by 7 bases, 9 bases remained unmatched. Per the germline V gene, CDR1 is SNHLY and CDR2 is FYNNEI. The CDR3 runs to 13 residues. CDR3 sequence (DNA): TGTGCCAGCAAAACGACAGGGTCAGGGACCCAGTACTTC. Translated, it gives CASKTTGSGTQYF.

The chain is built from TRBV12-3 or TRBV12-4 and TRBJ2-1; TRBD2 aligns across 7 bases. The CDR3 consists of 19 residues. The trim removed 1 base at V and 4 bases at J, leaving 16 bases unmatched. As DNA, the CDR3 is TGTGCCAGCAGTTTAGTCGTTCGGGGGGTCCGATATTCATACAATGAGCAGTTCTTC. Its protein is CASSLVVRGVRYSYNEQFF.

The chain employs TRBV6-8 and TRBJ1-4; TRBD1 is a possible D gene (5 bases). Trimming cost V 5 bases and J 8 bases, with 18 bases left between them. CDR3 size: 15 residues. The germline V gene has CDR1 MNHGY and CDR2 SAAAGT. The CDR3 is CASSPGLGGGEKLFF. The CDR3 nucleotides read TGTGCCAGCAGTCCGGGACTGGGAGGAGGGGAAAAACTGTTTTTT.

This clonotype was detected only a few times. The chain is built from TRBV6-6 and TRBJ1-1; D uncertain. Germline CDR1 reads MNHNY; CDR2 reads SVGAGI (reference sequence). This CDR3 has 13 amino acids. Trimming left V 7 bases short and J 1 base short, with 10 bases between. The chain's CDR3 is CASTPARNTEAFF. CDR3 bases: TGTGCCAGCACCCCCGCGAGGAACACTGAAGCTTTCTTT.

The CDR3 nucleotides read TGCAGTGCGTGGGACACTGAAGCTTTCTTT. This sequence encodes CSAWDTEAFF. The chain employs TRBV20-1 and TRBJ1-1; D not certain. Trimming removed 6 bases from V and 3 bases from J, with 5 bases in between. This CDR3 comprises 10 residues. Germline CDR1 and CDR2: DFQATT and SNEGSKA (reference sequence).

This clonotype was found a few times. The chain uses TRBV4-1 and TRBJ1-1; D is undetermined. The CDR3 runs to 16 residues. From germline, CDR1 is MGHRA and CDR2 YSYEKL. Trimming shortened V by 0 bases and J by 3 bases, and 14 bases separated the two germline ends. The CDR3 nucleotides read TGCGCCAGCAGCCAAGACCAAGAGGGCGCGGACACTGAAGCTTTCTTT. Translated: CASSQDQEGADTEAFF.

The V and J genes are TRBV6-2 or TRBV6-3 and TRBJ2-1; tentative D call: TRBD2 (5 bases). Trimming left V 5 bases short and J 10 bases short, with 15 bases between. From germline, CDR1 is MNHEY and CDR2 SVGEGT. The CDR3 totals 13 residues. CDR3 DNA sequence: TGTGCCAGCAGTATGTCCTCGGCTAGCGAGCAGTTCTTC. Amino acids: CASSMSSASEQFF.

The V call is TRBV6-2 or TRBV6-3, the J call TRBJ1-2, with 7 bases fitting TRBD1. The CDR3 runs to 18 residues. The germline V gene has CDR1 MNHEY and CDR2 SVGEGT. Unmatched junction bases numbered 16, after V lost 0 bases and J lost 6 bases. The CDR3 spells CASSYSTGTVQVFDGYTF. In nucleotides, the CDR3 is TGTGCCAGCAGTTACTCGACCGGGACAGTCCAAGTATTCGATGGCTACACCTTC.

This clonotype was seen only a few times. This rearrangement joins TRBV7-4 to TRBJ1-5; tentatively, D is TRBD1 (5 bases). The V gene lost 5 bases and the J gene lost 8 bases, with 13 bases spanning the gap. The CDR3 extends over 13 amino acids. Germline CDR1 SGHVT, CDR2 SQSDAQ. CDR3 nucleotide sequence: TGTGCCAGCAGCCCTGGGGGGTTGAAGCCCCAGCATTTT. Protein: CASSPGGLKPQHF.

This clonotype was recorded a few times. The chain uses TRBV7-9 and TRBJ2-7, with TRBD2 matching over 7 bases. Germline V lookup: CDR1 SEHNR, CDR2 FQNEAQ (reference sequence). The trim removed 5 bases at V and 3 bases at J, leaving 10 bases unmatched. The CDR3 has 15 amino acids. The CDR3 nucleotides read TGTGCCAGCAGCCCTCTGACTAGCCATGGCTACGAGCAGTACTTC. The encoded protein is CASSPLTSHGYEQYF.

This CDR3 reads CASSLAGTEGTEAFF. CDR3 nucleotide sequence: TGTGCCAGCAGTTTGGCCGGGACAGAGGGCACTGAAGCTTTCTTT. The chain recombines TRBV27 with TRBJ1-1, with 7 bases that match TRBD1. The CDR3 covers 15 residues. CDR1 is MNHEY and CDR2 is SMNVEV in the germline V gene (reference sequence). The V segment lost 3 bases and the J segment 4 bases; nucleotides outside the gene matches: 8.

The rearrangement uses TRBV2 and TRBJ1-2, with D tentatively TRBD1 (5 bases). The germline V gene has CDR1 SNHLY and CDR2 FYNNEI. V lost 3 bases, J lost 3 bases, and 14 bases lay in between. The CDR3 has 15 amino acids. DNA for the CDR3: TGTGCCAGCAGTGAGAGCGTCAGGGCTTACTATGGCTACACCTTC. Residues: CASSESVRAYYGYTF.

Many counts were recorded for this clonotype. The chain is built from TRBV7-8 and TRBJ2-3, with D perhaps matching TRBD2 (6 bases). With 6 bases removed from V and 3 bases from J, the gap between germline ends came to 16 bases. The CDR3 runs to 15 residues. The germline CDR1 and CDR2 sequences are SGHVS and FQNEAQ. CDR3 DNA: TGTGCCAGCAGTACCGTCGGGGGAGTGACAGATACGCAGTATTTT. Translating gives CASSTVGGVTDTQYF. The whole variable domain, filled in from reference TRBV7-8 and TRBJ2-3, reads GAGVSQSPRYKVAKRGQDVALRCDPISGHVSLFWYQQALGQGPEFLTYFQNEAQLDKSGLPSDRFFAERPEGSVSTLKIQRTQQEDSAVYLCASSTVGGVTDTQYFGPGTRLTVL.

The chain employs TRBV6-5 and TRBJ2-1; D unresolved. Per germline, CDR1 MNHEY and CDR2 SVGAGI. Deletions cut 0 bases from V and 7 bases from J, with 7 bases between. This CDR3 comprises 13 residues. In nucleotides, the CDR3 is TGTGCCAGCAGTTACTCCCCTAGGAATGAGCAGTTCTTC. Encoded protein: CASSYSPRNEQFF.

The DNA of the CDR3 is TGTGCCAGCAGTTCAGCCGGGACAGGGCACACCATATATTTT. Translation: CASSSAGTGHTIYF. The V and J genes are TRBV12-3 or TRBV12-4 and TRBJ1-3, with 9 bases fitting TRBD1. J was trimmed by 8 bases and V by 4 bases; bases with no gene match: 6. The CDR3 totals 14 residues.

This chain joins TRBV7-9 and TRBJ2-7; TRBD2 is a possible D gene (6 bases). Germline lookup yields CDR1 SEHNR and CDR2 FQNEAQ (reference sequence). The V gene lost 8 bases and the J gene lost 7 bases, with 15 bases spanning the gap. The CDR3 runs to 12 residues. This CDR3 reads CASGRDSDEQYF. The CDR3 DNA reads as TGTGCCAGCGGCCGGGACTCGGATGAGCAGTACTTC.

The rearrangement joins TRBV20-1 to TRBJ1-1; D not resolved. This CDR3 region has 13 residues. Trimming shortened V by 2 bases and J by 5 bases, and 12 bases separated the two germline ends. Germline CDR1 reads DFQATT; CDR2 reads SNEGSKA (reference sequence). The CDR3 DNA follows: TGCAGTGCTAGACGGCCGATCGGGACTGAAGCTTTCTTT. As protein: CSARRPIGTEAFF.

The chain couples TRBV15 to TRBJ1-4, with a weak D call TRBD1 (5 bases). Trimming cost V 0 bases and J 5 bases, with 19 bases left between them. The CDR3 sequence is 18 residues long. The germline V gene encodes CDR1 LNHNV and CDR2 YYDKDF (reference sequence). The CDR3 sequence is CATSREGTTQRVNEKLFF. The CDR3, as DNA: TGTGCCACCAGCAGAGAGGGGACCACTCAAAGGGTCAATGAAAAACTGTTTTTT. Filled out from reference TRBV15 and TRBJ1-4, the complete variable domain reads DAMVIQNPRYQVTQFGKPVTLSCSQTLNHNVMYWYQQKSSQAPKLLFHYYDKDFNNEADTPDNFQSRRPNTSFCFLDIRSPGLGDTAMYLCATSREGTTQRVNEKLFFGSGTQLSVL.

The chain recombines TRBV7-2 with TRBJ1-1, with D maybe TRBD1 (5 bases). This CDR3 has 15 amino acids. Germline V CDR1 and CDR2: SGHTA, FQGNSA. The V gene lost 1 base and the J gene lost 4 bases, with 13 bases spanning the gap. Written as DNA, the CDR3 is TGTGCCAGCAGCTTAGGAGCAGGGATGGGCACTGAAGCTTTCTTT. Translating it yields CASSLGAGMGTEAFF.

J is TRBJ2-3 and V is TRBV28; TRBD2 aligns across 11 bases. From germline, CDR1 is MDHEN and CDR2 SYDVKM. J lost 2 bases, V lost 6 bases, and 10 bases had no gene match. The CDR3 is 17 amino acids. CDR3 protein: CASSPRLAGRFTDTQYF. The CDR3 coding sequence is TGTGCCAGCAGCCCTAGACTAGCGGGGCGATTCACAGATACGCAGTATTTT. The full variable domain, rest sourced from reference TRBV28 and TRBJ2-3, is DVKVTQSSRYLVKRTGEKVFLECVQDMDHENMFWYRQDPGLGLRLIYFSYDVKMKEKGDIPEGYSVSREKKERFSLILESASTNQTSMYLCASSPRLAGRFTDTQYFGPGTRLTVL.

This clonotype has a handful of counts. V usage is TRBV7-2 and J usage is TRBJ2-5; TRBD1 matches 12 bases. The junction had 4 bases not matched to a gene; V was cut back by 5 bases and J by 6 bases. This CDR3 has 14 residues. The germline V gene has CDR1 SGHTA and CDR2 FQGNSA. The CDR3 nucleotides are TGTGCCAGCAGCCGGGGACAGGGGGCGAAGACCCAGTACTTC. Translated, it gives CASSRGQGAKTQYF.

The J gene is TRBJ2-1, the V gene TRBV3-1, with 9 positions matching TRBD2. The V and J ends lost 0 bases and 4 bases, in that order; junction bases with no gene match: 10. Germline V gene lookup returns CDR1 LGHDT and CDR2 YNNKEL (reference sequence). The CDR3 is 18 amino acids. CDR3 protein: CASSQDTSGGSLYNEQFF. The CDR3 DNA sequence: TGTGCCAGCAGCCAAGATACGAGCGGGGGGTCCCTTTACAATGAGCAGTTCTTC.

This clonotype occurred a few times. This chain uses TRBV6-2 or TRBV6-3 with TRBJ1-6; no firm D call. The CDR3 is 14 amino acids. Per germline, CDR1 MNHEY and CDR2 SVGEGT. The V end lost 6 bases, the J end lost 10 bases, and 16 bases lay between the germline ends. CDR3 nucleotides: TGTGCCAGCAGCCGGACCGGTCCATGGTCACCCCTCCACTTT. This sequence encodes CASSRTGPWSPLHF.

This clonotype has a handful of counts. The rearrangement uses TRBV7-6 and TRBJ1-1; TRBD1 matches 8 bases. The CDR3 loop spans 15 amino acids. From germline, CDR1 is SGHVS and CDR2 FNYEAQ. Trimming at V came to 3 bases and at J to 4 bases, leaving 7 bases not matched to a gene. CDR3 loop: CASSFTDRVSTEAFF. The DNA for the CDR3 is TGTGCCAGCAGCTTCACGGACAGGGTCTCCACTGAAGCTTTCTTT.